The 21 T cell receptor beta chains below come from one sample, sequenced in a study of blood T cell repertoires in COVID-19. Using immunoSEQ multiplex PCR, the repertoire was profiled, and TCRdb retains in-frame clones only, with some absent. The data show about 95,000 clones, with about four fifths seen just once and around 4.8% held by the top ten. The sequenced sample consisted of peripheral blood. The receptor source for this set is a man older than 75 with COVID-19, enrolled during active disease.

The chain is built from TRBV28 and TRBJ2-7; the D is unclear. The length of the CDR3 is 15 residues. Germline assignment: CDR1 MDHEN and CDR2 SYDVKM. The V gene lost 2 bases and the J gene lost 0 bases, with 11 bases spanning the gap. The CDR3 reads CASSLAGANSYEQYF. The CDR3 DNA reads TGTGCCAGCAGTTTAGCAGGCGCAAACTCCTACGAGCAGTACTTC.

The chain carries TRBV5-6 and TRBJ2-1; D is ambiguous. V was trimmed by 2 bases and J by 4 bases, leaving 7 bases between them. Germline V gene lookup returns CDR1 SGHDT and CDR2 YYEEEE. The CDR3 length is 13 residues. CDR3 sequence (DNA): TGTGCCAGCAGCTTTTCAGATTACAATGAGCAGTTCTTC. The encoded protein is CASSFSDYNEQFF.

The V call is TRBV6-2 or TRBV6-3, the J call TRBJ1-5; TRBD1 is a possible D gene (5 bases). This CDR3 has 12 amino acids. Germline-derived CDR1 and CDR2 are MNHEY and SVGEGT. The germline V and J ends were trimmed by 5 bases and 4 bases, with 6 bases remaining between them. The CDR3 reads CASSPGNQPQHF. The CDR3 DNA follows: TGTGCCAGCAGTCCAGGGAATCAGCCCCAGCATTTT.

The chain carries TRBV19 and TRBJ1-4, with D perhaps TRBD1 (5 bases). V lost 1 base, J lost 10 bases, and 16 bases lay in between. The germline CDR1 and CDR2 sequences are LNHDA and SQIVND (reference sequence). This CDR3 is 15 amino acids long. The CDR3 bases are TGTGCCAGTAGTATAGGTGGGGCCCCGGAGGGAAAACTGTTTTTT. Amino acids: CASSIGGAPEGKLFF.

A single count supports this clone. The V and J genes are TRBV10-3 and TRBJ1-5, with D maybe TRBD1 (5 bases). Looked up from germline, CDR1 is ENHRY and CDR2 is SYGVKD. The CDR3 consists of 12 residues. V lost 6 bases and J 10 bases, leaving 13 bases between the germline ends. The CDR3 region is CAISNPGRPQHF. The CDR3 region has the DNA TGTGCCATCAGCAACCCAGGGCGTCCCCAGCATTTT.

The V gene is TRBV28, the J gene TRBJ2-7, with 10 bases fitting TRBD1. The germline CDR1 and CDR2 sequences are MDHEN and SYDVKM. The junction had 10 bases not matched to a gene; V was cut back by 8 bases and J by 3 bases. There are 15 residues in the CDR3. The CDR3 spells CASVLAGTGVYEQYF. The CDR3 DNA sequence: TGTGCCAGCGTACTAGCCGGGACAGGGGTCTACGAGCAGTACTTC.

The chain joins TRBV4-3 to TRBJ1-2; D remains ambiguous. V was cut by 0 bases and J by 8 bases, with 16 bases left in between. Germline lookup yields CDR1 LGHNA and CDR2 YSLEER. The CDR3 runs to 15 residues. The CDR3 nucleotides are TGCGCCAGCAGCCAAGATAGAACAACCGAGGCGGGCTACACCTTC. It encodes CASSQDRTTEAGYTF.

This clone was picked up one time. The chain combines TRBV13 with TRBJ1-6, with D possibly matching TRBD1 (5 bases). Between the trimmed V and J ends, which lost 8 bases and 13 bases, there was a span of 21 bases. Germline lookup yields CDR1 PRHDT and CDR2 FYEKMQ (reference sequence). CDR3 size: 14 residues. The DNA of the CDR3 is TGTGCCAGCTTGGAGGGGACGGGTAAAGGGCCCCTCCACTTT. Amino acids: CASLEGTGKGPLHF.

This chain's CDR3 is CASTRTESTEAFF. The CDR3, as DNA: TGTGCCAGCACTCGGACAGAATCCACTGAAGCTTTCTTT. The chain links TRBV2 to TRBJ1-1; maybe TRBD1 (6 bases). V dropped 7 bases and J dropped 4 bases, with 13 bases sitting between them. The CDR3 covers 13 residues. Germline V gene lookup returns CDR1 SNHLY and CDR2 FYNNEI.

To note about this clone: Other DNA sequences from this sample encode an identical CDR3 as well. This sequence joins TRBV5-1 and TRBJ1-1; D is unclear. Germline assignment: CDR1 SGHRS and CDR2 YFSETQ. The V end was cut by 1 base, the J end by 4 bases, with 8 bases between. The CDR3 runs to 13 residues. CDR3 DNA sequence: TGCGCCAGCAGCTTGTCTCGGGGCACTGAAGCTTTCTTT. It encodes CASSLSRGTEAFF.

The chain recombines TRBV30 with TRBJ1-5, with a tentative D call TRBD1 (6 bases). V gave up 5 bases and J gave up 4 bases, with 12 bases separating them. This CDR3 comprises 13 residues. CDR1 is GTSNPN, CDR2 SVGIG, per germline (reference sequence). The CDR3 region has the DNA TGTGCCTGGGGGGGTCAGGGGAATCAGCCCCAGCATTTT. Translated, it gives CAWGGQGNQPQHF.

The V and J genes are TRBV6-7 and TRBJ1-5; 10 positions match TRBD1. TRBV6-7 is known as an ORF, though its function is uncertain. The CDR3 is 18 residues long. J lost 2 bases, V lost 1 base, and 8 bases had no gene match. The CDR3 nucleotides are TGTGCCAGCAGTTACTACTACCGACAGGGGGCGGGCAATCAGCCCCAGCATTTT. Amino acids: CASSYYYRQGAGNQPQHF.

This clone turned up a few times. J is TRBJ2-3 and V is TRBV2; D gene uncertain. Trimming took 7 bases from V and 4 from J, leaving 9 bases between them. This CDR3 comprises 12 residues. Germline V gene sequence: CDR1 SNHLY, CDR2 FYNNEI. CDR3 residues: CASIGEADTQYF. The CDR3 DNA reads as TGTGCCAGCATCGGAGAAGCAGATACGCAGTATTTT. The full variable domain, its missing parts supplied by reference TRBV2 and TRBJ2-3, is EPEVTQTPSHQVTQMGQEVILRCVPISNHLYFYWYRQILGQKVEFLVSFYNNEISEKSEIFDDQFSVERPDGSNFTLKIRSTKLEDSAMYFCASIGEADTQYFGPGTRLTVL.

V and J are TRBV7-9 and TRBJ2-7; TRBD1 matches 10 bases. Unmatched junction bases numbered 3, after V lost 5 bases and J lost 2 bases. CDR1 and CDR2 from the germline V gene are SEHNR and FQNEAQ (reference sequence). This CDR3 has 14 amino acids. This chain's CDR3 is CASSLGQGAYEQYF. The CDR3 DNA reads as TGTGCCAGCAGCCTTGGACAGGGGGCCTACGAGCAGTACTTC.

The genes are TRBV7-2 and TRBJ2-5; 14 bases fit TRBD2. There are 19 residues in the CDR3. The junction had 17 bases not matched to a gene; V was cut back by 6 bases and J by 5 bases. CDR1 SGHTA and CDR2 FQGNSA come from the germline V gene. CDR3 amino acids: CASSFLTSGGAGTVETQYF. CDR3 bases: TGTGCCAGCAGTTTTTTGACTAGCGGGGGGGCCGGTACGGTGGAGACCCAGTACTTC.

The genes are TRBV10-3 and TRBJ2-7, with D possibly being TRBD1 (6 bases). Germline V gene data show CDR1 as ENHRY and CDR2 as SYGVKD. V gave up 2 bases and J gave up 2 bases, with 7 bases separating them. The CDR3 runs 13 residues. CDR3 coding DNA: TGTGCCATCAGTGAGGGGGACACCTACGAGCAGTACTTC. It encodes CAISEGDTYEQYF.

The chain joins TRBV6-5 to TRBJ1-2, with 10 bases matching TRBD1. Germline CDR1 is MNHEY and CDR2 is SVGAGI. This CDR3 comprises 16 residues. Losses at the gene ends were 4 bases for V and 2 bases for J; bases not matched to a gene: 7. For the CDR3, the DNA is TGTGCCAGCAGTTCCCCATGGACAGGGGGGAACTATGGCTACACCTTC. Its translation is CASSSPWTGGNYGYTF.

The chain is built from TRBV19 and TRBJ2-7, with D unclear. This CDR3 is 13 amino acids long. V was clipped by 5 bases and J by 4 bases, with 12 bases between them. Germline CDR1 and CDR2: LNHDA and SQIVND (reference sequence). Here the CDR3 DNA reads TGTGCCAGTAGTGTTTCACAGCCTTACGAGCAGTACTTC. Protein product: CASSVSQPYEQYF.

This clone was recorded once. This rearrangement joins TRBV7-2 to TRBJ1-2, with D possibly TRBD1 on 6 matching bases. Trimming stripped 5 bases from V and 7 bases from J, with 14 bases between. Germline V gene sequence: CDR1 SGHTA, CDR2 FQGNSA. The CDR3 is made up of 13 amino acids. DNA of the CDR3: TGTGCCAGCAGCCCCCAGGGGCAAGGTGGCTACACCTTC. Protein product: CASSPQGQGGYTF.

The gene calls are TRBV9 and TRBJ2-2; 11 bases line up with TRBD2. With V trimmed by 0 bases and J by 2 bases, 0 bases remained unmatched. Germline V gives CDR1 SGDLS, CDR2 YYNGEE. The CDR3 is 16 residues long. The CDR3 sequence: CASSVGLAGNTGELFF. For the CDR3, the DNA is TGTGCCAGCAGCGTAGGACTAGCGGGAAACACCGGGGAGCTGTTTTTT.

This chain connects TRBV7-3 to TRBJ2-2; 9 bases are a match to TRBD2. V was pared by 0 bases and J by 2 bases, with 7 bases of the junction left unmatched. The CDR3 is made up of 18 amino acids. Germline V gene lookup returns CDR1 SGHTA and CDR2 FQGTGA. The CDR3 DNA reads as TGTGCCAGCAGCTTAACTCCCGAGCTAGCGGGAAACACCGGGGAGCTGTTTTTT. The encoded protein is CASSLTPELAGNTGELFF.